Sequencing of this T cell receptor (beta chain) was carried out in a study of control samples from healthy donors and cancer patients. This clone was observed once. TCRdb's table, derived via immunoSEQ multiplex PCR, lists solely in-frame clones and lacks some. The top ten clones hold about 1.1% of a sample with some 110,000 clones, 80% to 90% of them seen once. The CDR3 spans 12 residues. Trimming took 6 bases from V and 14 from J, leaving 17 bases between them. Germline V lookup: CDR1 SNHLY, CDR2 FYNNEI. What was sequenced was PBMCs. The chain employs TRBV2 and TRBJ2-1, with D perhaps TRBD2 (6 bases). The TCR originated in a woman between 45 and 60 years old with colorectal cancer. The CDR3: CASSAPRLEEFF. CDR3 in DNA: TGTGCCAGCAGCGCCCCTAGACTAGAAGAGTTCTTC.